This T cell receptor (beta chain) emerged from a study of shared clonotypes between healthy human individuals. Study-wide points: Investigators collected only blood, and repertoires in tissues likely differ. Large depth notwithstanding, sorted-subset sequencing proved incomplete by rarefaction.

The CDR3 extends over 11 amino acids. Germline loops: CDR1 MNHEY, CDR2 SVGAGI. V lost 5 bases, J lost 7 bases, and 7 bases lay in between. This clone came up once. Its antigen is undetermined. Clones were read by immunoSEQ multiplex PCR, and TCRdb kept only the in-frame ones, dropping some. Found here are over 2 million clones, 85% to 95% of them singletons; the top ten hold more than 0.1%. The chain uses TRBV6-5 and TRBJ2-3; D is perhaps TRBD1 or TRBD2 (5 bases each). The receptor was isolated from a man aged 18-30 years in good health. The sample taken for sequencing was naive CD4+ T cells sorted from blood. The sample's subset: CD45RA+ positively selected. Here the CDR3 reads CASSGGHTQYF. The DNA of the CDR3 is TGTGCCAGCAGTGGGGGTCATACGCAGTATTTT.